The 15 T cell receptor beta chains presented below share a single source sample, sequenced in a study of T-cell reconstitution after alpha-beta-depleted transplantation in children. This sample's TCRbeta library carried unique molecular identifier barcodes. In TCRdb, the PCR reads were re-called with MiXCR into one record per CDR3 protein. In the table there are 190,000 or so distinct CDR3 sequences, less than 8% of which are singletons. The starting material was PBMCs from the stem cell graft donor, obtained from the stem cell graft. The receptor source for this set is a human donor who donated a stem cell graft to a child with Wiskott-Aldrich syndrome.

This clonotype was counted a few times. The chain uses TRBV7-9 and TRBJ2-5, with D possibly TRBD2 on 5 matching bases. The CDR3 extends over 12 amino acids. The V end lost 8 bases, the J end lost 4 bases, and 11 bases lay between the germline ends. CDR1 SEHNR and CDR2 FQNEAQ come from the germline V gene (reference sequence). Here the CDR3 reads CASRAGVETQYF. The CDR3 nucleotides read TGTGCCAGCCGGGCCGGGGTAGAGACCCAGTACTTC.

This clonotype was detected only a few times. This chain links TRBV5-1 with TRBJ2-5; 10 nucleotides line up with TRBD2. Looked up from germline, CDR1 is SGHRS and CDR2 is YFSETQ. The junction had 10 bases not matched to a gene; V was cut back by 0 bases and J by 5 bases. CDR3 length equals 17 residues. The CDR3 loop reads CASSLDPTSGAPETQYF. CDR3 DNA sequence: TGCGCCAGCAGCTTGGACCCTACTAGCGGGGCACCGGAGACCCAGTACTTC.

This clonotype has at least ten counts. CDR3 protein: CSASTRDEQYF. CDR3 nucleotides: TGCAGTGCTAGTACAAGGGACGAGCAGTACTTC. The rearrangement links TRBV20-1 to TRBJ2-7; no clear D. Germline values: CDR1 DFQATT, CDR2 SNEGSKA (reference sequence). V dropped 3 bases and J dropped 5 bases, with 8 bases sitting between them. The CDR3 length is 11 residues.

CDR3 sequence reads: CATFRGANTGELFF. CDR3 sequence (DNA): TGTGCCACCTTCAGGGGGGCGAACACCGGGGAGCTGTTTTTT. The V call is TRBV6-1, the J call TRBJ2-2, with D maybe TRBD1 (7 bases). The CDR3 totals 14 residues. Germline V gene lookup returns CDR1 MNHNS and CDR2 SASEGT. The germline V and J ends were trimmed by 10 bases and 0 bases, with 12 bases remaining between them.

This clonotype was observed at least ten times. The rearrangement joins TRBV6-1 to TRBJ1-5, with TRBD1 as a possible D gene (6 bases). V was clipped by 5 bases and J by 0 bases, with 14 bases between them. Germline V gene lookup returns CDR1 MNHNS and CDR2 SASEGT. The CDR3 runs 16 residues. CDR3 coding DNA: TGTGCCAGCAGTCCATCCACAGGGTATAGCAATCAGCCCCAGCATTTT. As protein: CASSPSTGYSNQPQHF.

The chain joins TRBV16 to TRBJ2-7; tentatively, D is TRBD1 or TRBD2 (6 bases each). V lost 7 bases and J 3 bases, leaving 16 bases between the germline ends. Germline lookup yields CDR1 KGHSY and CDR2 FQNENV. There are 14 residues in the CDR3. The CDR3, as DNA: TGTGCCAGCACCCCCCGAGGAGGGGGCTACGAGCAGTACTTC. Its protein is CASTPRGGGYEQYF.

This clonotype appeared a few times. The chain links TRBV30 to TRBJ2-5; the match to TRBD2 covers 12 bases. Looked up from germline, CDR1 is GTSNPN and CDR2 is SVGIG (reference sequence). The CDR3 totals 15 residues. The V segment lost 4 bases and the J segment 4 bases; nucleotides outside the gene matches: 7. The CDR3: CAWMASGGARETQYF. In DNA form, the CDR3 reads TGTGCCTGGATGGCTAGCGGGGGGGCCCGAGAGACCCAGTACTTC.

This clonotype was seen ten or more times. V and J are TRBV12-3 or TRBV12-4 and TRBJ2-5; no reliable D call. The CDR3 length is 11 residues. V was trimmed by 6 bases and J by 2 bases, leaving 4 bases between them. The DNA of the CDR3 is TGTGCCAGCAGCTTACAAGAGACCCAGTACTTC. Translated: CASSLQETQYF.

This clonotype was found many times. The chain combines TRBV29-1 with TRBJ2-3; TRBD2 is a possible D gene (6 bases). The length of the CDR3 is 14 residues. Germline-derived CDR1 and CDR2 are SQVTM and ANQGSEA. V lost 6 bases, J lost 1 base, and 14 bases lay in between. CDR3: CSVRDLEGTDTQYF. Written as DNA, the CDR3 is TGCAGCGTCCGGGACTTGGAAGGCACAGATACGCAGTATTTT.

This clonotype came up many times. This chain uses TRBV6-5 with TRBJ2-1; 9 bases match TRBD2. This CDR3 contains 14 residues. The V segment lost 6 bases and the J segment 9 bases; nucleotides outside the gene matches: 9. Germline CDR1 and CDR2: MNHEY and SVGAGI. In DNA, the CDR3 is TGTGCCAGCAGCTTAGTAGCGGGAGCGGGTGAGCAGTTCTTC. Translating gives CASSLVAGAGEQFF.

V usage is TRBV5-1 and J usage is TRBJ1-3, with D possibly TRBD1 on 6 matching bases. This CDR3 is built from 17 residues. The V gene lost 4 bases and the J gene lost 1 base, with 18 bases spanning the gap. Germline values: CDR1 SGHRS, CDR2 YFSETQ. CDR3 sequence reads: CASSPQVRQGSGNTIYF. CDR3 nucleotides: TGCGCCAGCAGCCCGCAAGTACGGCAGGGGTCTGGAAACACCATATATTTT.

The table lists this clonotype with many counts. CDR3 sequence: CAWRSDRAEAFF. The DNA for the CDR3 is TGTGCCTGGAGATCGGACAGGGCTGAAGCTTTCTTT. The chain carries TRBV30 and TRBJ1-1; 8 nucleotides align to TRBD1. Germline V lookup: CDR1 GTSNPN, CDR2 SVGIG (reference sequence). This CDR3 region has 12 residues. J gave up 6 bases and V 3 bases, and 3 bases lay outside the gene matches.

This clonotype was detected many times. The chain couples TRBV7-2 to TRBJ1-2; D gene uncertain. V was shortened by 0 bases and J by 6 bases, with 5 bases between the two germline ends. Per germline, CDR1 SGHTA and CDR2 FQGNSA. This CDR3 spans 12 amino acids. The DNA of the CDR3 is TGTGCCAGCAGCTTAGCGCTTAATGGCTACACCTTC. Protein: CASSLALNGYTF.

This clonotype was seen only a few times. The chain uses TRBV13 and TRBJ2-1, with 11 bases matching TRBD2. Unmatched junction bases numbered 13, after V lost 4 bases and J lost 8 bases. Germline assignment: CDR1 PRHDT and CDR2 FYEKMQ (reference sequence). The CDR3 sequence is 17 residues long. Here the CDR3 DNA reads TGTGCCAGCAGCTCAGCCCAACTAGCGGGGGTGGGGGATGAGCAGTTCTTC. Encoded protein: CASSSAQLAGVGDEQFF. The whole variable domain, filled in from reference TRBV13 and TRBJ2-1, reads AAGVIQSPRHLIKEKRETATLKCYPIPRHDTVYWYQQGPGQDPQFLISFYEKMQSDKGSIPDRFSAQQFSDYHSELNMSSLELGDSALYFCASSSAQLAGVGDEQFFGPGTRLTVL.

This clonotype was seen many times. V gene TRBV5-1 combines with J gene TRBJ2-3; 7 bases match TRBD2. Trimming took 3 bases from V and 2 from J; bases not matched to a gene: 6. Per germline, CDR1 SGHRS and CDR2 YFSETQ. This CDR3 region has 15 residues. CDR3 in amino acids: CASSSRGTITDTQYF. The DNA for the CDR3 is TGCGCCAGCAGCTCGCGGGGGACCATCACAGATACGCAGTATTTT.